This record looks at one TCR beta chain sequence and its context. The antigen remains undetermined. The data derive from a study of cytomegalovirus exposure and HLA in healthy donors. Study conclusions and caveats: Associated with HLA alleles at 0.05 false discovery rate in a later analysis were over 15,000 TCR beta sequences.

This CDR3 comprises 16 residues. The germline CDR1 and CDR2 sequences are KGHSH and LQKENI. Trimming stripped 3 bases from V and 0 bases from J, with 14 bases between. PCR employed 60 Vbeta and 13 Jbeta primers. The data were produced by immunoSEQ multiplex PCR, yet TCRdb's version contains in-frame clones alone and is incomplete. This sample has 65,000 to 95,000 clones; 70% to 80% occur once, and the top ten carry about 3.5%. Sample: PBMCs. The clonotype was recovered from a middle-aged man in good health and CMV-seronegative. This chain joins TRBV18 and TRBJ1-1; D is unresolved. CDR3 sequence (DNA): TGTGCCAGCTCACCCCGGACTTCGACAATGAACACTGAAGCTTTCTTT. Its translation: CASSPRTSTMNTEAFF.